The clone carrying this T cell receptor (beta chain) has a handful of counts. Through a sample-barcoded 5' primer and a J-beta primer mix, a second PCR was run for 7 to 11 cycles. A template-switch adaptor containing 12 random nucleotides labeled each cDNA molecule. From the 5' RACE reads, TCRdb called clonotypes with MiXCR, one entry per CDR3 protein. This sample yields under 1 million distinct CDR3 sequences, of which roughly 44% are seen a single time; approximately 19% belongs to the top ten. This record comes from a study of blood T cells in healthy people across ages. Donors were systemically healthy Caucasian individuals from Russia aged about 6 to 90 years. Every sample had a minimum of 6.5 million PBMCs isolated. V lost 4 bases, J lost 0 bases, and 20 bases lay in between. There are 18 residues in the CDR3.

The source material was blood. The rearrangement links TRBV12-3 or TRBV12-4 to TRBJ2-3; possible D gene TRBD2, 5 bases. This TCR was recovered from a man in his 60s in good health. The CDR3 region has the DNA TGTGCCAGCAGTTGGTCAGGACTCACATCCCCTAGCACAGATACGCAGTATTTT. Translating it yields CASSWSGLTSPSTDTQYF.